A selection of T cell receptor beta chains follows, all from one sample in a study of graft-versus-host responses after intestinal transplantation. Antigens for these TCRs are unknown. The method was immunoSEQ multiplex PCR; TCRdb's version includes in-frame clones alone and lacks a portion of them. The table records around 24,000 clones, roughly 86% of them present only once. The starting material was unstimulated CD8+ T cells sorted from spleen or lymph node cells, obtained before transplant. Receptor source: a human donor who was the organ donor for an intestinal transplant. CDR3s include the opening cysteine and the closing phenylalanine or tryptophan. The order of the fields is J gene, V gene, clone size, D gene, CDR3 DNA, CDR3 protein. A D gene is named only where the DNA matches it firmly. Expanded clones are given a class, and other clones once, few, many or no size at all.

TRBJ1-1 TRBV9 - - TGTGCCAGCAGCGTAGCTCCAGACACTGAAGCTTTCTTT CASSVAPDTEAFF
TRBJ2-1 TRBV4-1 - - TGCGCCAGCAGCCAAGATCAGGGTTACAATGAGCAGTTCTTC CASSQDQGYNEQFF
TRBJ1-4 TRBV9 - - TGTGCCAGCAGCGCCCCCTATGTAGGAAGAGAACTGTTTTTT CASSAPYVGRELFF
TRBJ2-1 TRBV7-6 - TRBD2 TGTGCCAGCAGCCTCCTAGCGGGAGTCTATGAGCAGTTCTTC CASSLLAGVYEQFF
TRBJ2-1 TRBV2 - TRBD2 TGTGCCAGCAGACGCAAGCGGGAGGGCCGCAATGAGCAGTTCTTC CASRRKREGRNEQFF
TRBJ1-2 TRBV13 few TRBD1 TGTGCCAGCAGCTTGGGGACAGGGGGGAATGGTGGCTACACCTTC CASSLGTGGNGGYTF
TRBJ2-7 TRBV19 - - TGTGCCAGTAGTTCTCTGACCGGCGAGCAGTACTTC CASSSLTGEQYF
TRBJ2-3 TRBV6-1 - - TGTGCCAGCAGTGACCTTGGGGATACGCAGTATTTT CASSDLGDTQYF
TRBJ2-2 TRBV12-5 - TRBD1 TGTGCTAGTGGTTTGGTACAGGGGGCTTACACCGGGGAGCTGTTTTTT CASGLVQGAYTGELFF
TRBJ2-7 TRBV19 - - TGTGCCAGTAGTAGAGGGCAGGGCTTACTCGAGCAGTACTTC CASSRGQGLLEQYF
TRBJ1-1 TRBV12-5 once TRBD1 TGTGCTAGTGGTTCTGACAGGGGGCGGAACACTGAAGCTTTCTTT CASGSDRGRNTEAFF
TRBJ2-5 TRBV27 few TRBD2 TGTGCCAGCAGTTTTAGAAGGTGGCAGGCCGGGACTAGCGGGGGCCGTGGGGAGACCCAGTACTTC CASSFRRWQAGTSGGRGETQYF
TRBJ1-4 TRBV13 - TRBD1 TGTGCCAGCAGCCTTACGACAGGGGCTTTTAATGAAAAACTGTTTTTT CASSLTTGAFNEKLFF
TRBJ2-7 TRBV27 few TRBD1 TGTGCCAGCAGCCCCCTCCGACAGGGGATTTACGAGCAGTACTTC CASSPLRQGIYEQYF
TRBJ1-1 TRBV19 - - TGTGCCAGTAGTCCGAGGGCGGGAGATTACACTGAAGCTTTCTTT CASSPRAGDYTEAFF
TRBJ2-1 TRBV29-1 - TRBD2 TGCAGCGTTGAAAGGCGGACTAGCGGGAGCGGCCCCTACAATGAGCAGTTCTTC CSVERRTSGSGPYNEQFF
TRBJ1-3 TRBV9 - - TGTGCCCGCAGCGTGGGAGGGGGGACTGGAAACACCATATATTTT CARSVGGGTGNTIYF
TRBJ1-6 TRBV5-6 once - TGTGCCAGCAGCCAAGACAATTCACCCCTCCACTTT CASSQDNSPLHF
TRBJ1-1 TRBV4-1 - - TGCGCCAGCAGCCAGGCCGGGAGCACTGAAGCTTTCTTT CASSQAGSTEAFF
TRBJ1-1 TRBV2 - TRBD1 TGTGCCGGCCGGGACAGCCTCGACACTGAAGCTTTCTTT CAGRDSLDTEAFF
TRBJ1-1 TRBV29-1 - - TGCAGCGTTGAGGGTAACACTGAAGCTTTCTTT CSVEGNTEAFF
TRBJ2-1 TRBV19 - - TGTGCCAGTAGTCCCCGGATCGCCTCCAATGAGCAGTTCTTC CASSPRIASNEQFF
TRBJ2-1 TRBV9 - TRBD2 TGTGCCAGCAGCGTAGCTACTAGCGGGAGCCATGAGCAGTTCTTC CASSVATSGSHEQFF
TRBJ2-7 TRBV27 - TRBD1 TGTGCCAGCAGTTTCCGGGACAGGGTATCTACTGACGAGCAGTACTTC CASSFRDRVSTDEQYF
TRBJ2-7 TRBV6-5 - TRBD2 TGTGCCAGCAGTAAACAAGCGGGAGGGCCGAGCGAGCAGTACTTC CASSKQAGGPSEQYF
TRBJ1-1 TRBV19 - TRBD1 TGTGCCAGTAATACAGGGGGCCTTACTGAAGCTTTCTTT CASNTGGLTEAFF
TRBJ1-3 TRBV2 - - TGTGCCAGCAGTGTCGGAGAGGGGCGCATTGGAAACACCATATATTTT CASSVGEGRIGNTIYF
TRBJ2-1 TRBV9 once TRBD2 TGTGCCAGCAGCACCCGAGACGAGCGGGGCAATGAGCAGTTCTTC CASSTRDERGNEQFF
TRBJ2-1 TRBV2 - TRBD2 TGTGCCAGCAGTGGATTGCCTAGCGGGACCTACAATGAGCAGTTCTTC CASSGLPSGTYNEQFF
TRBJ2-1 TRBV2 - TRBD2 TGTGCCAGCAGTGAGAGAATAGGGCTAGCGGGAGGGAATGAGCAGTTCTTC CASSERIGLAGGNEQFF
TRBJ1-2 TRBV21-1 - - TGTGCCAGCAGTAGGAGGGGCTATGGCTACACCTTC CASSRRGYGYTF
TRBJ2-2 TRBV20-1 - - TGCAGTGCCCCCAACACCGGGGAGCTGTTTTTT CSAPNTGELFF
TRBJ2-1 TRBV7-9 - - TGTGCCAGCAGCCCCCGGGACAATTCTACCACAGATTTTAACAATGAGCAGTTCTTC CASSPRDNSTTDFNNEQFF
TRBJ2-1 TRBV10-1 - TRBD2 TGCGCCAGCAGTCCTAGCGGGGATTACAATGAGCAGTTCTTC CASSPSGDYNEQFF
TRBJ1-6 TRBV15 - TRBD1 TGTGCCACCAGCAGAGATCCTACCGTCTGGGCAGGGGGAAATGCTGGCAAAAATTCACCCCTCCACTTT CATSRDPTVWAGGNAGKNSPLHF
TRBJ2-7 TRBV4-1 - - TGCGCCAGCAGCCAAGGGCTAGGGGGGTACGAGCAGTACTTC CASSQGLGGYEQYF
TRBJ1-1 TRBV5-1 - - TGCGCCAGCAGCTTGGACGGCATGAACACTGAAGCTTTCTTT CASSLDGMNTEAFF
TRBJ1-1 TRBV27 - - TGTGCCAGCAGTTTTGACGGGACAAGTGAAGCTTTCTTT CASSFDGTSEAFF
TRBJ2-2 TRBV6-5 - - TGTGCCAGCAGTTACTCGCGAGGGACCGGGGAGCTGTTTTTT CASSYSRGTGELFF
TRBJ1-1 TRBV9 few - TGTGCCAGCAGCGTAGGGGGCACTGAAGCTTTCTTT CASSVGGTEAFF
TRBJ1-2 TRBV29-1 - - TGCAGCGTTGCGGCAGGGGCTACAAATGGCTACACCTTC CSVAAGATNGYTF
TRBJ2-5 TRBV5-1 - TRBD2 TGCGCCAGCAGCTTGCGGGGGGGCCAAGAGACCCAGTACTTC CASSLRGGQETQYF
TRBJ2-7 TRBV10-3 - TRBD2 TGTGCCATCAGTAGCGGGGTGACCTACGAGCAGTACTTC CAISSGVTYEQYF
TRBJ2-3 TRBV4-1 - - TGCGCCAGCAGCCAAGATGAGAGGGCAGATACGCAGTATTTT CASSQDERADTQYF
TRBJ2-6 TRBV27 - - TGTGCCAGCAGTTTACACTCTGGGGCCAACGTCCTGACTTTC CASSLHSGANVLTF
TRBJ1-1 TRBV7-2 - - TGTGCCAGCACCATTAGGGTTATGAGGCCTGAAGCTTTCTTT CASTIRVMRPEAFF
TRBJ1-2 TRBV5-6 few - TGTGCCAGCAGCTTGTACACGAGCTATGGCTACACCTTC CASSLYTSYGYTF
TRBJ2-1 TRBV4-3 - TRBD2 TGCGCCAGCAGCCAAGTCGCGGGGGGACAAGAACTTTTCTACAATGAGCAGTTCTTC CASSQVAGGQELFYNEQFF
TRBJ1-1 TRBV7-9 - TRBD1 TGTGCCAGCAGGCGACAGGGGAACACTGAAGCTTTCTTT CASRRQGNTEAFF
TRBJ2-7 TRBV4-3 - TRBD1 TGCGCCAGCAGCCAGGGACAGGGTGTTTACGAGCAGTACTTC CASSQGQGVYEQYF
TRBJ1-1 TRBV6-1 - - TGTGCCAGCAGTGAAGGAACAGGGTGGTACACTGAAGCTTTCTTT CASSEGTGWYTEAFF
TRBJ1-3 TRBV7-6 - - TGTGCCAGCAGCAGCCTGTGGGCAGGGGTACCATTCGACTCCGGAAACACCATACATTTT CASSSLWAGVPFDSGNTIHF
TRBJ2-1 TRBV7-8 - - TGTGCCAGCAGCCGACACGACAGCGACAATGAGCAGTTCTTC CASSRHDSDNEQFF